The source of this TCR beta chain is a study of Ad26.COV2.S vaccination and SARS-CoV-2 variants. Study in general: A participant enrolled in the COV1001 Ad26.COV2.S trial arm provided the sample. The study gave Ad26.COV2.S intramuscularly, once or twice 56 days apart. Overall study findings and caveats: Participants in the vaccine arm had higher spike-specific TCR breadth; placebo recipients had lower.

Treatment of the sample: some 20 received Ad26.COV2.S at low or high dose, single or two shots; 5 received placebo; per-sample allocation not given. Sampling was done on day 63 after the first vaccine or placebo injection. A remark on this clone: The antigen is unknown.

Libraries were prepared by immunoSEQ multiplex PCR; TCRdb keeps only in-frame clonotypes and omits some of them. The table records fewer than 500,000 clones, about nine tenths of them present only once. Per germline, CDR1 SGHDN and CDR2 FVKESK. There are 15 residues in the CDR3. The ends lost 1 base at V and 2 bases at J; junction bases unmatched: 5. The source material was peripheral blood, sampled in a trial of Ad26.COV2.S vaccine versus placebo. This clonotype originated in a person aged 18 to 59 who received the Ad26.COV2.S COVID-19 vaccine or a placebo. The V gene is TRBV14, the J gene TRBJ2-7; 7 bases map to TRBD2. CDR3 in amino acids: CASSQAGTTPYEQYF. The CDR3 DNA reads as TGTGCCAGCAGCCAAGCCGGGACTACCCCCTACGAGCAGTACTTC.